Each of the 19 T cell receptor beta chains below was sequenced from the same sample in a study of CDR3 diversity in severe acne. TCRdb reprocessed the PCR reads with MiXCR, giving one entry per CDR3 protein. The data show about 84,000 distinct CDR3 sequences, over 40% seen once. Material: blood. The receptors were gathered from a male donor in good health, without acne.

This chain joins TRBV9 and TRBJ1-4, with unresolved D. CDR1 is SGDLS and CDR2 is YYNGEE in the germline V gene. The CDR3 length is 15 residues. Trimming pared 0 bases from V and 2 bases from J, leaving 8 bases between. CDR3 loop: CASSVGGWTNEKLFF. The CDR3 nucleotides are TGTGCCAGCAGCGTAGGTGGGTGGACTAATGAAAAACTGTTTTTT. Full variable domain (missing parts from reference TRBV9 and TRBJ1-4): DSGVTQTPKHLITATGQRVTLRCSPRSGDLSVYWYQQSLDQGLQFLIQYYNGEERAKGNILERFSAQQFPDLHSELNLSSLELGDSALYFCASSVGGWTNEKLFFGSGTQLSVL.

The chain couples TRBV7-3 to TRBJ2-2; tentatively, D is TRBD1 (6 bases). CDR1 is SGHTA and CDR2 is FQGTGA in the germline V gene. V was cut by 2 bases and J by 3 bases, with 13 bases left in between. This CDR3 is 16 amino acids long. The CDR3 is CASSLWAGADTGELFF. The CDR3 bases are TGTGCCAGCAGCTTATGGGCAGGGGCTGACACCGGGGAGCTGTTTTTT.

With respect to this clonotype: A much larger clone lies one base from this, so it may be a read error. The gene calls are TRBV29-1 and TRBJ1-2; D gene unclear. Germline V CDR1 and CDR2: SQVTM, ANQGSEA. Trimming shortened V by 1 base and J by 10 bases, and 16 bases separated the two germline ends. There are 13 residues in the CDR3. In nucleotides, the CDR3 is TGCAGCGTTGAAGTTGAGGCCTCTTTACACTACACCTTC. This codes for CSVEVEASLHYTF.

This clonotype has ten or more counts. The chain recombines TRBV10-2 with TRBJ1-6; 9 bases line up with TRBD1. The CDR3 is 17 residues long. With 6 bases clipped from V and 0 bases from J, the junction kept 6 bases outside the gene matches. Germline assignment: CDR1 WSHSY and CDR2 SAAADI. The CDR3 nucleotides are TGCGCCAGCAGGGACAGGGGCGTAAGCTCCTATAATTCACCCCTCCACTTT. It encodes CASRDRGVSSYNSPLHF.

J is TRBJ2-7 and V is TRBV7-6; TRBD1 matches at 9 bases. This CDR3 spans 15 amino acids. The V and J ends lost 0 bases and 9 bases, in that order; junction bases with no gene match: 9. Germline CDR1 reads SGHVS; CDR2 reads FNYEAQ. CDR3 residues: CASSLAGQGSTGQYF. CDR3 DNA sequence: TGTGCCAGCAGCTTAGCGGGACAGGGCTCCACCGGGCAGTACTTC.

The chain joins TRBV11-3 to TRBJ2-5, with D unresolved. Per germline, CDR1 SGHNT and CDR2 YENEEA. The CDR3 consists of 15 residues. V was pared by 4 bases and J by 4 bases, with 16 bases between. CDR3 in DNA: TGTGCCAGCAGCTCGGTCCCCCCTCCTGGAGAGACCCAGTACTTC. Its translation: CASSSVPPPGETQYF.

The V call is TRBV20-1, the J call TRBJ2-1; weak D call: TRBD1 (6 bases). This CDR3 has 15 residues. Germline CDR1 reads DFQATT; CDR2 reads SNEGSKA (reference sequence). The DNA for the CDR3 is TGCAGCACCAGGGATTACAGGGTAGCCTACAATGAGCAGTTCTTC. Translated: CSTRDYRVAYNEQFF.

This clonotype is classed as medium-sized (0.01 to 0.1%). The chain combines TRBV20-1 with TRBJ1-2; no clear D. Deletions cut 0 bases from V and 0 bases from J, with 11 bases between. In germline, CDR1 is DFQATT, CDR2 SNEGSKA (reference sequence). The CDR3 consists of 15 residues. DNA for the CDR3: TGCAGTGCTAGAGATCCTAACAGCTCTAACTATGGCTACACCTTC. The encoded protein is CSARDPNSSNYGYTF.

V usage is TRBV19 and J usage is TRBJ2-2; no reliable D call. The CDR3 sequence is 13 residues long. The ends were cut back, 4 bases at V and 4 bases at J, with 7 bases in the middle. Germline CDR1 LNHDA, CDR2 SQIVND (reference sequence). DNA of the CDR3: TGTGCCAGTAGTAGTCATTTCACCGGGGAGCTGTTTTTT. It translates to CASSSHFTGELFF.

This rearrangement joins TRBV28 to TRBJ1-5, with 8 bases identical to TRBD1. From germline, CDR1 is MDHEN and CDR2 SYDVKM. The CDR3 is 17 amino acids. V lost 5 bases, J lost 1 base, and 10 bases stayed unmatched. The CDR3 sequence is CASSVSQGALSNQPQHF. Here the CDR3 DNA reads TGTGCCAGCAGTGTCAGTCAGGGGGCGTTAAGCAATCAGCCCCAGCATTTT.

The chain has TRBV10-1 and TRBJ1-5; D gene unclear. The CDR3 spans 12 residues. Germline-derived CDR1 and CDR2 are WNHNN and SYGVQD (reference sequence). The V gene lost 2 bases and the J gene lost 4 bases, with 3 bases spanning the gap. As DNA, the CDR3 is TGCGCCAGCAGTGAGGGGAATCAGCCCCAGCATTTT. As protein: CASSEGNQPQHF.

This clonotype was seen a few times. The J gene is TRBJ2-3, the V gene TRBV7-2; TRBD2 agrees at 9 bases. V was pared by 3 bases and J by 2 bases, with 6 bases of the junction left unmatched. CDR1 and CDR2 (germline): SGHTA, FQGNSA. The length of the CDR3 is 16 residues. CDR3 in DNA: TGTGCCAGCAGCTTCGGCCTAGCGGGGAACACAGATACGCAGTATTTT. Amino acids: CASSFGLAGNTDTQYF. Supplemented by reference TRBV7-2 and TRBJ2-3, the full variable domain reads GAGVSQSPSNKVTEKGKDVELRCDPISGHTALYWYRQSLGQGLEFLIYFQGNSAPDKSGLPSDRFSAERTGGSVSTLTIQRTQQEDSAVYLCASSFGLAGNTDTQYFGPGTRLTVL.

Remarks on this clonotype: A much larger clone lies a single base off, so this may be a read error. The V gene is TRBV11-3, the J gene TRBJ2-2, with D tentatively TRBD2 (5 bases). CDR1 SGHNT and CDR2 YENEEA come from the germline V gene. The CDR3 runs 13 residues. In DNA form, the CDR3 reads TGTGCCAGCAGCTTATATAGGTCCGGGGAGCTGTCTTTT. Translated, it gives CASSLYRSGELSF.

By proportion, this clonotype is medium-sized. V gene TRBV7-6 combines with J gene TRBJ2-7, with no clear D. CDR1 SGHVS and CDR2 FNYEAQ come from the germline V gene. The CDR3 consists of 13 residues. Trimming took off 3 bases at V and 2 bases at J, with 8 bases between the two ends. CDR3 sequence reads: CASSLQRAYEQYF. The CDR3 region has the DNA TGTGCCAGCAGCTTGCAGCGAGCCTACGAGCAGTACTTC.

This chain uses TRBV2 with TRBJ1-6; D is ambiguous. The CDR3 length is 15 residues. V shed 1 base and J shed 5 bases, with 9 bases lying between them. Germline CDR1 SNHLY, CDR2 FYNNEI. This CDR3 is CASSEEGSNNSPLHF. As DNA, the CDR3 is TGTGCCAGCAGTGAAGAGGGCAGCAATAATTCACCCCTCCACTTT.

In its sample, this clonotype was seen many times. The gene calls are TRBV11-2 and TRBJ2-5; 10 positions agree with TRBD2. The germline V gene encodes CDR1 SGHAT and CDR2 FQNNGV. The CDR3 loop spans 17 amino acids. V lost 2 bases and J lost 2; bases outside the gene matches: 8. CDR3 in DNA: TGTGCCAGCAGCTTAACCCCTAGCGGGGGTCATCAAGAGACCCAGTACTTC. This codes for CASSLTPSGGHQETQYF.

This clonotype was counted many times. The chain employs TRBV12-3 or TRBV12-4 and TRBJ2-1; 10 nucleotides match TRBD2. V lost 3 bases to trimming and J lost 10 bases; unmatched junction nucleotides: 9. The CDR3 is made up of 15 amino acids. CDR3 bases: TGTGCCAGCAGTTTTCTAGCGGGAGCGGTAGGGGAGCAGTTCTTC. It is translated as CASSFLAGAVGEQFF.

This clonotype was seen at least ten times. V gene TRBV11-2 combines with J gene TRBJ1-6; the match to TRBD1 covers 8 bases. CDR3 length: 14 amino acids. V shed 3 bases and J 10 bases; nucleotides not matched to a gene: 5. CDR1 SGHAT and CDR2 FQNNGV come from the germline V gene. This CDR3 is CASSFGQGNSPLHF. The CDR3 coding sequence is TGTGCCAGCAGCTTTGGACAGGGAAACTCACCCCTCCACTTT.

This clonotype was seen a few times. The chain combines TRBV2 with TRBJ1-1; TRBD1 matches 10 bases. From germline, CDR1 is SNHLY and CDR2 FYNNEI. This CDR3 is built from 16 residues. V was pared by 4 bases and J by 1 base, with 6 bases of the junction left unmatched. This CDR3 is CASSVSRDRGNTEAFF. The CDR3 coding sequence is TGTGCCAGCAGTGTCTCCCGGGACAGGGGGAACACTGAAGCTTTCTTT.